These T cell receptor beta chains were read from a single sample in a study of vaccination effects on CD4 cells after COVID-19. Data came from immunoSEQ multiplex PCR; TCRdb stores just in-frame clones and leaves some out. The table records tens of thousands of clones, roughly 70% of them present only once. For these receptors, no antigen is known. The specimen was CD4+ T cells from PBMCs cultured with HCoV-OC43 spike peptides, collected before COVID-19 vaccination. The receptor source for this set is a human donor who received a COVID-19 vaccine. CDR3s include the opening cysteine and the closing phenylalanine or tryptophan. The D gene is left open where the match is weak. Clone size is stated in some rows and not others, as once, few, many or a class when expanded.

j_gene: TRBJ2-3; abundance: .; len: 15; v_gene: TRBV6-5; d_gene: .; CDR3aa: CASSYRVEATDTQYF; CDR3nt: TGTGCCAGCAGTTACAGGGTGGAGGCCACAGATACGCAGTATTTT
j_gene: TRBJ1-1; abundance: .; len: 12; v_gene: TRBV19; d_gene: .; CDR3aa: CASKDPGRSAFF; CDR3nt: TGTGCCAGTAAGGACCCCGGAAGAAGTGCTTTCTTT
j_gene: TRBJ1-1; abundance: .; len: 15; v_gene: TRBV5-1; d_gene: .; CDR3aa: CASSFTGSGNTEAFF; CDR3nt: TGCGCCAGCAGCTTTACAGGGAGTGGGAACACTGAAGCTTTCTTT
j_gene: TRBJ1-2; abundance: .; len: 12; v_gene: TRBV28; d_gene: TRBD1; CDR3aa: CASHDRVGGYTF; CDR3nt: TGTGCCAGCCATGACAGGGTGGGTGGCTACACCTTC
j_gene: TRBJ2-5; abundance: .; len: 12; v_gene: TRBV29-1; d_gene: .; CDR3aa: CSVDKEGATQYF; CDR3nt: TGCAGCGTTGATAAGGAAGGAGCGACCCAGTACTTC
j_gene: TRBJ2-1; abundance: .; len: 15; v_gene: TRBV5-6; d_gene: TRBD1; CDR3aa: CASSPGQGAYNEQFF; CDR3nt: TGTGCCAGCAGCCCTGGACAGGGGGCTTACAATGAGCAGTTCTTC
j_gene: TRBJ2-5; abundance: .; len: 14; v_gene: TRBV5-1; d_gene: TRBD1; CDR3aa: CASSFGTGWETQYF; CDR3nt: TGCGCCAGCAGCTTCGGGACAGGATGGGAGACCCAGTACTTC
j_gene: TRBJ2-3; abundance: once; len: 14; v_gene: TRBV7-2; d_gene: TRBD2; CDR3aa: CASSPGGLTDTQYF; CDR3nt: TGTGCCAGCAGCCCGGGGGGTCTCACAGATACGCAGTATTTT
j_gene: TRBJ2-5; abundance: .; len: 14; v_gene: TRBV5-5; d_gene: TRBD1; CDR3aa: CASSELDRVETQYF; CDR3nt: TGTGCCAGCAGCGAACTGGACAGGGTAGAGACCCAGTACTTC
j_gene: TRBJ1-4; abundance: .; len: 16; v_gene: TRBV9; d_gene: TRBD1; CDR3aa: CASSEARGTAGEKLFF; CDR3nt: TGTGCCAGCAGCGAGGCTAGAGGGACAGCGGGTGAAAAACTGTTTTTT
j_gene: TRBJ1-3; abundance: .; len: 14; v_gene: TRBV30; d_gene: .; CDR3aa: CAWSAGSSGNTIYF; CDR3nt: TGTGCCTGGAGTGCAGGTTCTAGTGGAAACACCATATATTTT
j_gene: TRBJ1-2; abundance: .; len: 13; v_gene: TRBV6-2/TRBV6-3; d_gene: .; CDR3aa: CASSSTGRDGYTF; CDR3nt: TGTGCCAGCAGTTCCACTGGACGGGATGGCTACACCTTC
j_gene: TRBJ2-3; abundance: .; len: 15; v_gene: TRBV30; d_gene: TRBD2; CDR3aa: CAWSVGLAGTDTQYF; CDR3nt: TGTGCCTGGAGTGTAGGGCTAGCGGGCACAGATACGCAGTATTTT
j_gene: TRBJ2-6; abundance: .; len: 15; v_gene: TRBV19; d_gene: .; CDR3aa: CASSTESSGANVLTF; CDR3nt: TGTGCCAGTAGTACAGAATCCTCTGGGGCCAACGTCCTGACTTTC
j_gene: TRBJ2-5; abundance: .; len: 14; v_gene: TRBV6-5; d_gene: TRBD2; CDR3aa: CASSRRLAEETQYF; CDR3nt: TGTGCCAGCAGTCGGAGACTAGCGGAAGAGACCCAGTACTTC
j_gene: TRBJ2-5; abundance: .; len: 16; v_gene: TRBV5-1; d_gene: .; CDR3aa: CASSPDLNRDPETQYF; CDR3nt: TGCGCCAGCAGTCCCGACCTAAACAGGGATCCAGAGACCCAGTACTTC
j_gene: TRBJ1-2; abundance: once; len: 11; v_gene: TRBV2; d_gene: .; CDR3aa: CASSAAYGYTF; CDR3nt: TGTGCCAGCAGCGCCGCCTATGGCTACACCTTC
j_gene: TRBJ2-3; abundance: .; len: 12; v_gene: TRBV6-4; d_gene: .; CDR3aa: CASSDSGDTQYF; CDR3nt: TGTGCCAGCAGTGATTCCGGAGATACGCAGTATTTT
j_gene: TRBJ2-2; abundance: few; len: 16; v_gene: TRBV7-2; d_gene: TRBD2; CDR3aa: CASSPFAGGAGGELFF; CDR3nt: TGTGCCAGCAGCCCCTTTGCCGGGGGGGCTGGCGGGGAGCTGTTTTTT
j_gene: TRBJ1-4; abundance: .; len: 14; v_gene: TRBV5-1; d_gene: TRBD1; CDR3aa: CASSLDRDSEKLFF; CDR3nt: TGCGCCAGCAGCTTGGACAGGGACAGTGAAAAACTGTTTTTT
j_gene: TRBJ1-1; abundance: .; len: 16; v_gene: TRBV6-5; d_gene: .; CDR3aa: CASSYSSVSLNTEAFF; CDR3nt: TGTGCCAGCAGTTACAGCAGTGTCAGCTTAAACACTGAAGCTTTCTTT
j_gene: TRBJ1-5; abundance: .; len: 13; v_gene: TRBV25-1; d_gene: .; CDR3aa: CASRSGSNQPQHF; CDR3nt: TGTGCCAGTAGATCGGGGAGCAATCAGCCCCAGCATTTT
j_gene: TRBJ1-1; abundance: .; len: 9; v_gene: TRBV9; d_gene: .; CDR3aa: CGMNTEAFF; CDR3nt: TGTGGTATGAACACTGAAGCTTTCTTT
j_gene: TRBJ1-1; abundance: few; len: 13; v_gene: TRBV7-3; d_gene: .; CDR3aa: CASSSPGKTEAFF; CDR3nt: TGTGCCAGCAGCTCTCCAGGGAAAACTGAAGCTTTCTTT
j_gene: TRBJ2-5; abundance: .; len: 13; v_gene: TRBV4-3; d_gene: .; CDR3aa: CASSRGVEGTQYF; CDR3nt: TGCGCCAGCAGCCGGGGGGTTGAGGGGACCCAGTACTTC
j_gene: TRBJ1-4; abundance: once; len: 14; v_gene: TRBV19; d_gene: .; CDR3aa: CASSWGATNEKLFF; CDR3nt: TGTGCCAGTAGTTGGGGAGCAACTAATGAAAAACTGTTTTTT
j_gene: TRBJ2-1; abundance: .; len: 15; v_gene: TRBV28; d_gene: TRBD2; CDR3aa: CASSLQRGGKNEQFF; CDR3nt: TGTGCCAGCAGTTTACAGCGGGGGGGCAAAAATGAGCAGTTCTTC
j_gene: TRBJ1-2; abundance: .; len: 14; v_gene: TRBV7-2; d_gene: .; CDR3aa: CASSLVGADYGYTF; CDR3nt: TGTGCCAGCAGCTTAGTAGGGGCAGACTATGGCTACACCTTC
j_gene: TRBJ2-5; abundance: .; len: 14; v_gene: TRBV3-1/TRBV3-2; d_gene: TRBD1; CDR3aa: CASSQGAGGETQYF; CDR3nt: TGTGCCAGCAGCCAAGGGGCAGGGGGAGAGACCCAGTACTTC